The 20 T cell receptor beta chains below come from one sample, sequenced in a study of T cell responses to AZD1222 COVID-19 vaccine. Here immunoSEQ multiplex PCR was the method, and the copy in TCRdb shows in-frame clones only, minus some. The table shows some 120,000 clones, with roughly nine tenths occurring only once. The specimen comprised peripheral blood, sampled on day 0 of AZD1222 vaccination. The receptors derive from an adult in good health.

The CDR3 protein is CASSQDVGLNTEAFF. The CDR3 DNA follows: TGTGCCAGCAGCCAAGATGTGGGTCTGAACACTGAAGCTTTCTTT. The chain combines TRBV4-2 with TRBJ1-1; no clear D gene. This CDR3 region has 15 residues. Trimming removed 0 bases at V and 0 bases at J, with 8 bases between. Germline CDR1 and CDR2: LGHNA and YNFKEQ.

The chain recombines TRBV2 with TRBJ1-1; D not certain. The germline V gene has CDR1 SNHLY and CDR2 FYNNEI. V lost 10 bases and J 5 bases, leaving 14 bases between the germline ends. The CDR3 sequence is 12 residues long. CDR3 residues: CAKTRASTEAFF. The CDR3 DNA sequence: TGTGCCAAGACCCGGGCCTCTACTGAAGCTTTCTTT.

Here the CDR3 DNA reads TGTGCCACCAGTGCGGGATCCTCCTACAATGAGCAGTTCTTC. Its translation is CATSAGSSYNEQFF. The chain combines TRBV24-1 with TRBJ2-1; TRBD2 is a possible D gene (5 bases). Trimming stripped 5 bases from V and 0 bases from J, with 7 bases between. Germline CDR1 KGHDR, CDR2 SFDVKD. CDR3 length: 14 amino acids.

The rearrangement uses TRBV27 and TRBJ2-3, with D perhaps assigned TRBD1 or TRBD2 (6 bases each). CDR1 MNHEY and CDR2 SMNVEV come from the germline V gene (reference sequence). Trimming stripped 8 bases from V and 4 bases from J, with 16 bases between. The CDR3 consists of 14 residues. CDR3 protein: CASARGGISDTQYF. For the CDR3, the DNA is TGTGCCAGCGCCAGGGGCGGGATCTCAGATACGCAGTATTTT.

This clone ranks as medium-sized (0.01 to 0.1%). The rearrangement links TRBV19 to TRBJ2-3; 10 bases are a match to TRBD2. Trimming at V came to 5 bases and at J to 4 bases, leaving 9 bases not matched to a gene. The CDR3 extends over 16 amino acids. Germline V gene lookup returns CDR1 LNHDA and CDR2 SQIVND (reference sequence). The CDR3 sequence: CASSAPSGSWADTQYF. DNA for the CDR3: TGTGCCAGTAGTGCCCCTAGCGGGAGTTGGGCAGATACGCAGTATTTT.

The V gene is TRBV15, the J gene TRBJ1-4, with D uncertain. Trimming took off 5 bases at V and 2 bases at J, with 12 bases between the two ends. The CDR3 extends over 15 amino acids. CDR1 is LNHNV, CDR2 YYDKDF, per germline (reference sequence). The DNA for the CDR3 is TGTGCCACCAGCGGATTGGGAGGGACTAATGAAAAACTGTTTTTT. Its protein product is CATSGLGGTNEKLFF.

This chain links TRBV28 with TRBJ1-3; no clear D. Germline CDR1 and CDR2: MDHEN and SYDVKM. V shed 8 bases and J shed 0 bases, with 8 bases lying between them. This CDR3 has 13 residues. CDR3 in DNA: TGTGCCAGCGGCGACTTCTCTGGAAACACCATATATTTT. This codes for CASGDFSGNTIYF.

The chain has TRBV5-1 and TRBJ1-4; 8 nucleotides align to TRBD1. Trimming at V came to 5 bases and at J to 10 bases, leaving 10 bases not matched to a gene. Looked up from germline, CDR1 is SGHRS and CDR2 is YFSETQ. The CDR3 length is 14 residues. The CDR3 protein is CASRSTGGVGKLFF. The CDR3 DNA follows: TGCGCCAGCAGAAGTACAGGGGGTGTAGGAAAACTGTTTTTT.

The J gene is TRBJ2-5, the V gene TRBV4-2; D tentatively fits TRBD1 or TRBD2 (5 bases each). The CDR3 sequence is 15 residues long. Deletions cut 1 base from V and 3 bases from J, with 12 bases between. Germline V CDR1 and CDR2: LGHNA, YNFKEQ. CDR3 sequence (DNA): TGTGCCAGCAGCCAAGCCCAGGGAGTCAAAGAGACCCAGTACTTC. Its translation is CASSQAQGVKETQYF.

CDR3 coding DNA: TGTGCCACCAGTGACCCTAATTCTGAAGCTTTCTTT. Protein product: CATSDPNSEAFF. This chain connects TRBV24-1 to TRBJ1-1; unclear D gene. There are 12 residues in the CDR3. The germline CDR1 and CDR2 sequences are KGHDR and SFDVKD. Trimming removed 4 bases from V and 6 bases from J, with 8 bases in between.

The chain recombines TRBV4-2 with TRBJ1-5; D is unresolved. Between the trimmed V and J ends, which lost 1 base and 4 bases, there was a span of 11 bases. This CDR3 spans 15 amino acids. Germline CDR1 reads LGHNA; CDR2 reads YNFKEQ. Written as DNA, the CDR3 is TGTGCCAGCAGCCAAGGGGGAAGGGAGAATCAGCCCCAGCATTTT. This sequence encodes CASSQGGRENQPQHF.

The table lists this clone with a count of one. The chain joins TRBV25-1 to TRBJ1-4; D is unclear. This CDR3 is built from 13 residues. Germline lookup yields CDR1 MGHDK and CDR2 SYGVNS. V lost 5 bases, J lost 4 bases, and 8 bases lay in between. The CDR3 nucleotides read TGTGCCAGCAGTTCGCGTCTTAATGAAAAACTGTTTTTT. It yields the protein CASSSRLNEKLFF.

The V and J genes are TRBV29-1 and TRBJ2-7; perhaps D is TRBD1 or TRBD2 (7 bases each). Germline V gives CDR1 SQVTM, CDR2 ANQGSEA. The V end was cut by 6 bases, the J end by 4 bases, with 13 bases between. The CDR3 loop spans 12 amino acids. Written as DNA, the CDR3 is TGCAGCGTCGCAGGGGGGGATTACGAGCAGTACTTC. Amino acid sequence: CSVAGGDYEQYF.

The rearrangement uses TRBV19 and TRBJ1-2, with 7 bases identical to TRBD1. The CDR3 runs to 16 residues. V lost 3 bases and J lost 3; bases outside the gene matches: 10. Per germline, CDR1 LNHDA and CDR2 SQIVND (reference sequence). The CDR3 spells CASSISPRGSHYGYTF. The CDR3, as DNA: TGTGCCAGTAGTATTTCCCCCAGGGGGTCTCACTATGGCTACACCTTC. Drawing the rest from reference TRBV19 and TRBJ1-2, the complete variable domain is DGGITQSPKYLFRKEGQNVTLSCEQNLNHDAMYWYRQDPGQGLRLIYYSQIVNDFQKGDIAEGYSVSREKKESFPLTVTSAQKNPTAFYLCASSISPRGSHYGYTFGSGTRLTVV.

This chain uses TRBV7-3 with TRBJ2-7, with D perhaps TRBD1 (7 bases). The CDR3 has 13 residues. Germline V gene data show CDR1 as SGHTA and CDR2 as FQGTGA. The V end lost 3 bases, the J end lost 4 bases, and 10 bases lay between the germline ends. CDR3 loop: CASSFQGGYEQYF. The DNA of the CDR3 is TGTGCCAGCAGCTTTCAGGGGGGTTACGAGCAGTACTTC.

The rearrangement joins TRBV27 to TRBJ1-2; D might be TRBD1 (5 bases). Trimming left V 5 bases short and J 4 bases short, with 14 bases between. The CDR3 is 14 amino acids. Per the germline V gene, CDR1 is MNHEY and CDR2 is SMNVEV (reference sequence). DNA for the CDR3: TGTGCCAGCAGTCTTTCAGGGTCTTCCTATGGCTACACCTTC. Translation gives CASSLSGSSYGYTF.

This chain connects TRBV24-1 to TRBJ2-7; maybe TRBD1 (6 bases). The CDR3 has 14 amino acids. Deletions cut 3 bases from V and 1 base from J, with 9 bases between. The germline V gene has CDR1 KGHDR and CDR2 SFDVKD. Here the CDR3 DNA reads TGTGCCACCAGTGATGCACAGGGTTCCTACGAGCAGTACTTC. It translates to CATSDAQGSYEQYF.

The chain recombines TRBV28 with TRBJ2-7; D gene unclear. Looked up from germline, CDR1 is MDHEN and CDR2 is SYDVKM. V lost 3 bases and J lost 3, with 6 bases in between. The length of the CDR3 is 12 residues. This CDR3 reads CASSFSIYEQYF. CDR3 nucleotide sequence: TGTGCCAGCAGTTTCTCCATCTACGAGCAGTACTTC. Based on the CDR3 plus reference TRBV28 and TRBJ2-7, the full variable domain is DVKVTQSSRYLVKRTGEKVFLECVQDMDHENMFWYRQDPGLGLRLIYFSYDVKMKEKGDIPEGYSVSREKKERFSLILESASTNQTSMYLCASSFSIYEQYFGPGTRLTVT.

This chain uses TRBV2 with TRBJ1-1; TRBD1 matches 10 bases. In germline, CDR1 is SNHLY, CDR2 FYNNEI. The CDR3 covers 16 residues. V shed 8 bases and J 0 bases; nucleotides not matched to a gene: 9. CDR3 loop: CASPLRDRGVNTEAFF. The DNA of the CDR3 is TGTGCCAGCCCGCTCCGGGACAGGGGCGTGAACACTGAAGCTTTCTTT. The full variable domain, completed using reference TRBV2 and TRBJ1-1, is EPEVTQTPSHQVTQMGQEVILRCVPISNHLYFYWYRQILGQKVEFLVSFYNNEISEKSEIFDDQFSVERPDGSNFTLKIRSTKLEDSAMYFCASPLRDRGVNTEAFFGQGTRLTVV.

The chain joins TRBV12-3 or TRBV12-4 to TRBJ1-6, with no clear D. CDR3 length: 13 residues. V dropped 4 bases and J dropped 7 bases, with 8 bases sitting between them. The CDR3 loop reads CASSWGGNSPLHF. CDR3 sequence (DNA): TGTGCCAGCAGTTGGGGAGGGAATTCACCCCTCCACTTT.